The present entry profiles one TCR beta chain with its context. Its antigen is as yet unknown. The sample originates from a study of OX40 agonist ivuxolimab in advanced cancers. Study observations and caveats: Expanded peripheral T cells had an undetermined antigen specificity. Doses of 0.1 to 3.0 mg/kg were accompanied by clonal expansion of CD4+ and CD8+ blood T cells by week 6.

There are 13 residues in the CDR3. The V gene's germline CDR1 is MNHEY and CDR2 SVGAGI. V shed 6 bases, J shed 4 bases, and the junction held 5 bases outside the gene matches. Some clones are missing from TCRdb's copy, which holds only in-frame ones; the method was immunoSEQ multiplex PCR. The sample includes roughly 17,000 clones, about 77% of them seen just once. The sequencing here drew on CD4+ or CD8+ T cells sorted from blood, taken in a trial of the OX40 agonist ivuxolimab. This clonotype originated in an adult with an advanced solid tumor such as melanoma, head and neck, liver or kidney cancer. This chain links TRBV6-5 with TRBJ1-1; 7 positions match TRBD1. Here the CDR3 DNA reads TGTGCCAGCAGACCCGACAGGGCCACTGAAGCTTTCTTT. Translating it yields CASRPDRATEAFF.